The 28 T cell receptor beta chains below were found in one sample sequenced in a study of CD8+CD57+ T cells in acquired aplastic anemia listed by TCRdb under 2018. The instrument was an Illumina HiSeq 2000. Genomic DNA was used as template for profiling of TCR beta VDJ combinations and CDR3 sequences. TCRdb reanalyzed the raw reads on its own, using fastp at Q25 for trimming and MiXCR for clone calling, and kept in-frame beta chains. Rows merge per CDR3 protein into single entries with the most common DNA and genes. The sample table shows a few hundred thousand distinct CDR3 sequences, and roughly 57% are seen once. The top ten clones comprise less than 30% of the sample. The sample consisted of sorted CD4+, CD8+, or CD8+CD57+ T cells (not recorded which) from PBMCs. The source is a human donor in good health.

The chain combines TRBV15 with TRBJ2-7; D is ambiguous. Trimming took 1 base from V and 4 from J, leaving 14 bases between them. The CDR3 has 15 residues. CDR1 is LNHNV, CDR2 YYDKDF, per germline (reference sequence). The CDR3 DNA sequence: TGTGCCACCAGCAGAGCTGGTCAGGCAGTATACGAGCAGTACTTC. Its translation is CATSRAGQAVYEQYF.

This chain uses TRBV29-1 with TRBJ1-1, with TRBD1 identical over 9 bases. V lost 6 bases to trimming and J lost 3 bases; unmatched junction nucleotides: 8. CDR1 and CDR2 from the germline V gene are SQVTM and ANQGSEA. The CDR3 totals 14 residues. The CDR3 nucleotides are TGCAGCGTACGTCTACAGGGGGCTTACACTGAAGCTTTCTTT. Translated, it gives CSVRLQGAYTEAFF.

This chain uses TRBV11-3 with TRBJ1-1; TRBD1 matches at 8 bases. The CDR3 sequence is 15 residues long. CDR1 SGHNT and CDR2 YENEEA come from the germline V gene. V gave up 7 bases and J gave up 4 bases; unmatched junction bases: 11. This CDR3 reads CASTPIQGVVTEAFF. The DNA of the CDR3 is TGTGCCAGCACCCCCATACAGGGGGTTGTCACTGAAGCTTTCTTT.

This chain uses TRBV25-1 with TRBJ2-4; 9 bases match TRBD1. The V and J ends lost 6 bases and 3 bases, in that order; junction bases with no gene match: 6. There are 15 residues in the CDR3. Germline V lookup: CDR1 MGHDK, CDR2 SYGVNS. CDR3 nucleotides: TGTGCCAGCAGCGTGGGGGGACAGGGCAAAAACATTCAGTACTTC. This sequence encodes CASSVGGQGKNIQYF.

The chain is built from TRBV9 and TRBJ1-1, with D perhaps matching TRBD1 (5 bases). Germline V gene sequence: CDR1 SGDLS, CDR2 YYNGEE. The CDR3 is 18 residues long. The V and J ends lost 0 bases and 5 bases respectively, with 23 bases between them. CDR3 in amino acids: CASSVGGGTGQRTTEAFF. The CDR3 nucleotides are TGTGCCAGCAGCGTAGGGGGGGGGACCGGGCAGAGAACAACTGAAGCTTTCTTT.

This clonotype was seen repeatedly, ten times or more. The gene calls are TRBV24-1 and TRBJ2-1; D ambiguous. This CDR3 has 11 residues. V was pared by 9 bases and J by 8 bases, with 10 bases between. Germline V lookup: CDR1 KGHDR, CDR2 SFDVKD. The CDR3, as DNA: TGTGCCACCCAAATCGGATATGAGCAGTTCTTC. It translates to CATQIGYEQFF.

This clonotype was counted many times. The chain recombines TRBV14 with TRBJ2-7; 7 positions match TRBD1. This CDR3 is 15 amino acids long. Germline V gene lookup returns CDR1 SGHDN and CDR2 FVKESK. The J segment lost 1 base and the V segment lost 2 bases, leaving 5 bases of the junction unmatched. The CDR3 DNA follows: TGTGCCAGCAGCCAAAGAGGGGGCGCGTCCTACGAGCAGTACTTC. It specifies CASSQRGGASYEQYF.

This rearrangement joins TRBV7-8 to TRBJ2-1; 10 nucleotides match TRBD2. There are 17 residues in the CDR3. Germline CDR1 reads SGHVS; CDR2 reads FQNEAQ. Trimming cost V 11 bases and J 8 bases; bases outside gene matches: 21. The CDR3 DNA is TGTGCCTGGAGTGTAAATGGGTTAGCGGGAGGACCGGATGAGCAGTTCTTC. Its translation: CAWSVNGLAGGPDEQFF. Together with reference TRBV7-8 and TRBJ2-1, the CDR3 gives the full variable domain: GAGVSQSPRYKVAKRGQDVALRCDPISGHVSLFWYQQALGQGPEFLTYFQNEAQLDKSGLPSDRFFAERPEGSVSTLKIQRTQQEDSAVYLCAWSVNGLAGGPDEQFFGPGTRLTVL.

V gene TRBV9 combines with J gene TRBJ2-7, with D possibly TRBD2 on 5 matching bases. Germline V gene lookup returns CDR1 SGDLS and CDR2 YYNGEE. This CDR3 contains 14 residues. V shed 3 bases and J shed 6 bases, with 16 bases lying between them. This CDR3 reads CASSGPGSTAEQYF. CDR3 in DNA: TGTGCCAGCAGCGGTCCGGGAAGCACGGCCGAGCAGTACTTC.

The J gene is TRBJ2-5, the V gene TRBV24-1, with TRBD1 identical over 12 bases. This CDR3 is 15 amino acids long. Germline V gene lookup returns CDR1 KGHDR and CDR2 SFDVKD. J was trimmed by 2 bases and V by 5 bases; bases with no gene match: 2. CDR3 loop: CATSGDRGRQETQYF. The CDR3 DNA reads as TGTGCCACCAGTGGGGACAGGGGGCGGCAAGAGACCCAGTACTTC.

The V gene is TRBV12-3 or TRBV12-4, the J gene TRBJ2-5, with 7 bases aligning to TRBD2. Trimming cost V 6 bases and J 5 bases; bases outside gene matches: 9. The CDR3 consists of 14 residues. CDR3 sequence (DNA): TGTGCCAGCAGCTCCTTGGCGGGAGATGAGACCCAGTACTTC. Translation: CASSSLAGDETQYF.

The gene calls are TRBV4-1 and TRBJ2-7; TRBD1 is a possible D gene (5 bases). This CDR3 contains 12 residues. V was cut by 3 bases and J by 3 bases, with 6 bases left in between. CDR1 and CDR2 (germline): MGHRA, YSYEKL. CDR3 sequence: CASSHDSYEQYF. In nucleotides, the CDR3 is TGCGCCAGCAGCCACGACAGCTACGAGCAGTACTTC.

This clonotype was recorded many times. CDR3 nucleotides: TGCGCCAGCAGCCTACTACAACTAGCGGAGTTATACAATGAGCAGTTCTTC. Protein product: CASSLLQLAELYNEQFF. The V and J genes are TRBV5-1 and TRBJ2-1; 8 nucleotides line up with TRBD2. The CDR3 runs to 17 residues. Losses at the gene ends were 4 bases for V and 4 bases for J; bases not matched to a gene: 13. Germline loops: CDR1 SGHRS, CDR2 YFSETQ.

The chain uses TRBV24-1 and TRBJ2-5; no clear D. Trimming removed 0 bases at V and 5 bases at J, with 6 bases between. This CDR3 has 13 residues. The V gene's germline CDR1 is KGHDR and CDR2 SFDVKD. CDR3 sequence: CATSDLQMETQYF. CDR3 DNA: TGTGCCACCAGTGATTTGCAAATGGAGACCCAGTACTTC.

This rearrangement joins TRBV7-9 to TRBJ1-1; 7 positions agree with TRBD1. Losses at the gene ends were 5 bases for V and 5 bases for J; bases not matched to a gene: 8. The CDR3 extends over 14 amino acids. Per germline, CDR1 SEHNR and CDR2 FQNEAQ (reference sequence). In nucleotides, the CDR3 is TGTGCCAGCAGCCGGGGGCAGGGGGGGACTGAAGCTTTCTTT. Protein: CASSRGQGGTEAFF.

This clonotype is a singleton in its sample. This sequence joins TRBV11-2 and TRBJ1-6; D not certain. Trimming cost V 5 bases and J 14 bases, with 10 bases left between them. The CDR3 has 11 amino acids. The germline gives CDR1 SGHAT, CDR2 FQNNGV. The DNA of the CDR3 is TGTGCCAGCAGCGGATCTGGATCCCTCCACTTT. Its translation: CASSGSGSLHF.

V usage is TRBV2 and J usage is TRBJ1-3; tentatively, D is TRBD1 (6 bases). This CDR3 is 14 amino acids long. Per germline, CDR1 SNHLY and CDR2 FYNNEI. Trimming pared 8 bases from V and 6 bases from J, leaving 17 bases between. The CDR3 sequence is CASQAEGGENTIYF. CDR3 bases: TGTGCCAGCCAGGCGGAAGGGGGAGAAAACACCATATATTTT.

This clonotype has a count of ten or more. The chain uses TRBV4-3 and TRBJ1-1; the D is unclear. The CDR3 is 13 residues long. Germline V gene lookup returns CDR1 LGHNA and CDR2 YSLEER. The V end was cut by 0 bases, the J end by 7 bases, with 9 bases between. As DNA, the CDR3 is TGCGCCAGCAGCCAAGATCAAGGAGGTGAAGCTTTCTTT. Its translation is CASSQDQGGEAFF.

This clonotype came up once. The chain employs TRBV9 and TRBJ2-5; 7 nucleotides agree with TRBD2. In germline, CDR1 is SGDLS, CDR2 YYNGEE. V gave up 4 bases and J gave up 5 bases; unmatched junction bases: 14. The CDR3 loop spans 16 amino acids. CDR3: CASSRDLSGGTETQYF. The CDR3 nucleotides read TGTGCCAGCAGCCGGGACCTGTCGGGGGGAACGGAGACCCAGTACTTC. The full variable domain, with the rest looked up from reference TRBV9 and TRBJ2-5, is DSGVTQTPKHLITATGQRVTLRCSPRSGDLSVYWYQQSLDQGLQFLIQYYNGEERAKGNILERFSAQQFPDLHSELNLSSLELGDSALYFCASSRDLSGGTETQYFGPGTRLLVL.

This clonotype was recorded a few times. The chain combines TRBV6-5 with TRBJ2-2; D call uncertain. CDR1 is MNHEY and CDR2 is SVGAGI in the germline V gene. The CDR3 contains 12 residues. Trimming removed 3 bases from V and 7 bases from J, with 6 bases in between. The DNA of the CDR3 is TGTGCCAGCAGTTATTTAAGCGGGGAGCTGTTTTTT. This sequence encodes CASSYLSGELFF.

This CDR3 reads CASSGGTGGGYGYTF. CDR3 DNA: TGTGCCAGCAGCGGCGGGACAGGTGGGGGTTATGGCTACACCTTC. The chain joins TRBV9 to TRBJ1-2; the match to TRBD1 covers 8 bases. Germline V CDR1 and CDR2: SGDLS, YYNGEE. With 3 bases clipped from V and 5 bases from J, the junction kept 9 bases outside the gene matches. The CDR3 consists of 15 residues.

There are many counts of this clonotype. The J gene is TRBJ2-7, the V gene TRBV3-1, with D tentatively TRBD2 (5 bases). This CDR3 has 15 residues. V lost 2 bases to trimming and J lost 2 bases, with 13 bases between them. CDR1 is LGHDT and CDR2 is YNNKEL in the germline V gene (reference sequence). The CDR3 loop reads CASSQSLRETYEQYF. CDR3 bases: TGTGCCAGCAGCCAATCCCTGAGGGAAACCTACGAGCAGTACTTC.

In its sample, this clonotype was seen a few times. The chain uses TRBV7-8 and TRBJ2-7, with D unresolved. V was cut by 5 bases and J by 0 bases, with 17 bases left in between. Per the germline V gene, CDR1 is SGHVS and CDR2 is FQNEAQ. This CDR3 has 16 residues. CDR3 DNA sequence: TGTGCCAGCAGCCAAGACCAGACGGTGAGCTCCTACGAGCAGTACTTC. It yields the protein CASSQDQTVSSYEQYF.

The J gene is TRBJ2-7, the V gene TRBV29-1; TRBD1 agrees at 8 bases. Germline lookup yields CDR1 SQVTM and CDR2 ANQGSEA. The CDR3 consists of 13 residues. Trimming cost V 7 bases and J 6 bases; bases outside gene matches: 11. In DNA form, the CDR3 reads TGCAGCGCTACGGGACAGGCCCTCTGCGAGCAGTACTTC. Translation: CSATGQALCEQYF.

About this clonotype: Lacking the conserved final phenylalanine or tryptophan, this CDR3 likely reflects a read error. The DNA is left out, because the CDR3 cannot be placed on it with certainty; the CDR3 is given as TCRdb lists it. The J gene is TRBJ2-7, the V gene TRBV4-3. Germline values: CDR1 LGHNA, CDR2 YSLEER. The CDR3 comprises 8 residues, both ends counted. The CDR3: CASSHLVR.

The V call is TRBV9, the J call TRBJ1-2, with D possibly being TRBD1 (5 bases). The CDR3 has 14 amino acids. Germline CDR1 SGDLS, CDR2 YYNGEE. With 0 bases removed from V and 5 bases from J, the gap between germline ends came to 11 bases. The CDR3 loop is CASSVVDEGYGYTF. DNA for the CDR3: TGTGCCAGCAGCGTAGTAGATGAGGGGTATGGCTACACCTTC.

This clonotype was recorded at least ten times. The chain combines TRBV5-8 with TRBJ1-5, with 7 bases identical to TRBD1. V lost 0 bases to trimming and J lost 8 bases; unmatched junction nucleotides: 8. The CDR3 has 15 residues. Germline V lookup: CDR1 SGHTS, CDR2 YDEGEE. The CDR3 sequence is CASSLGTGPVEPQHF. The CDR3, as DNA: TGTGCCAGCAGCTTGGGGACAGGTCCTGTTGAGCCCCAGCATTTT.

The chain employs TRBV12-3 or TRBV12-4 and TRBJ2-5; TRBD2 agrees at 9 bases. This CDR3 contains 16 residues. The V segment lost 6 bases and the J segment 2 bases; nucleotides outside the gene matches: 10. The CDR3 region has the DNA TGTGCCAGCAGCCACAGACCGACTAGCGGACAAGAGACCCAGTACTTC. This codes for CASSHRPTSGQETQYF.